Here is one T cell receptor (beta chain) with its context. Its specificity is unknown. Unique molecular identifiers were used in preparing the TCRbeta library. MiXCR, applied by TCRdb to the PCR reads, yields one record per CDR3 protein. The sample lists 440,000 or so distinct CDR3 sequences; around two fifths were seen once. The data originate from a study of T-cell reconstitution after alpha-beta-depleted transplantation in children. General observations from the study: Where alpha-beta T cells came from about two months after transplant was reportedly several hundred expanded graft clones.

The CDR3 loop spans 14 amino acids. Trimming took 5 bases from V and 2 from J, leaving 14 bases between them. Per germline, CDR1 DFQATT and CDR2 SNEGSKA (reference sequence). The input for sequencing was PBMCs, taken before TCRalphabeta/CD19-depleted stem cell transplant. V usage is TRBV20-1 and J usage is TRBJ2-3; the D gene is possibly TRBD1 (6 bases). This clonotype was sampled from a girl aged 2 to 10 with aplastic anemia, due to receive a stem cell transplant. The CDR3, as DNA: TGCAGTGCTTTAGACAGGTTCTCCACAGATACGCAGTATTTT. It yields the protein CSALDRFSTDTQYF.